The entry below gives a single T cell receptor (beta chain) sequence along with its context. Antigen: not known. These data originate in a study of shared clonotypes between healthy human individuals. Study background: The plates for each donor numbered three CD4 naive, three CD4 memory, two CD8 naive and one CD8 memory. General study findings and limits: Relative to their counterparts shared across all four donors, non-shared clonotypes exhibited diminished generation probabilities. Some naive CD4 clonotypes, roughly 5%, turned up in common across a few donors.

Genomic DNA per cell subset filled all wells of several immunoSEQ plates. TCRdb's table, derived via immunoSEQ multiplex PCR, lists solely in-frame clones and lacks some. Among approximately 2.1 million clones listed, roughly 93% were seen once. CDR1 and CDR2 from the germline V gene are KGHSH and LQKENI. There are 14 residues in the CDR3. Trimming left V 3 bases short and J 5 bases short, with 10 bases between. The origin of this receptor is a man between 18 and 29 years old in good health. Some clones in this sample may be carry-over from other donors' samples. This chain links TRBV18 with TRBJ2-2; D gene unclear. The sequenced material came from naive CD4+ T cells from PBMCs. Subset of the sample: CD45RA+ positively selected. The CDR3 DNA sequence: TGTGCCAGCTCACCCGTGTGGCGGACCGGGGAGCTGTTTTTT. Translated, it gives CASSPVWRTGELFF.